These 2 T cell receptor beta chains share one sample of origin, sequenced in a study of glioma-infiltrating T cells. TCR alpha and beta CDR3 regions were amplified from RNA using iRepertoire nested multiplex PCR. TCRdb used MiXCR to reprocess the multiplex PCR reads, holding one entry per CDR3 protein. Among 150,000 to 200,000 distinct CDR3 sequences listed, 25% to 35% were seen once. Material: glioma tissue, nonneoplastic brain tissue, or PBMCs (not recorded which). These receptor sequences come from a human donor with low-grade glioma or glioblastoma, undergoing nonglioma brain surgery, or in good health (not recorded which).

The rearrangement joins TRBV9 to TRBJ1-2; perhaps TRBD1 as D (5 bases). Trimming cost V 5 bases and J 5 bases, with 31 bases left between them. Looked up from germline, CDR1 is SGDLS and CDR2 is YYNGEE. The CDR3 runs to 19 residues. As DNA, the CDR3 is TGTGCCAGCAGGGGGGGTTCTCAGGGCGTCCCAGCTAACTATTATGGCTACACCTTC. This sequence encodes CASRGGSQGVPANYYGYTF. The entire variable domain, with the rest obtained from reference TRBV9 and TRBJ1-2, is as follows: DSGVTQTPKHLITATGQRVTLRCSPRSGDLSVYWYQQSLDQGLQFLIQYYNGEERAKGNILERFSAQQFPDLHSELNLSSLELGDSALYFCASRGGSQGVPANYYGYTFGSGTRLTVV.

The chain links TRBV29-1 to TRBJ2-1; unclear D gene. Germline-derived CDR1 and CDR2 are SQVTM and ANQGSEA. V was shortened by 7 bases and J by 6 bases, with 7 bases between the two germline ends. This CDR3 comprises 10 residues. CDR3: CSGVRNEQFF. The CDR3 nucleotides are TGCAGCGGGGTCCGCAATGAGCAGTTCTTC.